These 8 T cell receptor beta chains were all obtained from the same sample, sequenced in a study of early T cells in non-severe SARS-CoV-2 infection. Each CDR3 protein is one row after TCRdb ran MiXCR on the 5' RACE reads. The sample includes 53,000 or so distinct CDR3 sequences, approximately 12% of them seen just once. The specimen comprised whole blood, sampled at baseline. The source of these receptors is an adult who was a healthcare worker with PCR-confirmed SARS-CoV-2 infection or an uninfected control (not recorded which).

Ten or more counts support this clonotype. This chain uses TRBV20-1 with TRBJ2-2, with 8 positions matching TRBD1. This CDR3 spans 16 amino acids. The germline V gene has CDR1 DFQATT and CDR2 SNEGSKA (reference sequence). The trim removed 6 bases at V and 4 bases at J, leaving 13 bases unmatched. The CDR3 nucleotides read TGCAGTGCCAAGGCGCCCGCGGGACAGGCCACCGGGGAGCTGTTTTTT. This sequence encodes CSAKAPAGQATGELFF.

The chain couples TRBV11-2 to TRBJ2-7; 8 bases align to TRBD2. The CDR3 spans 15 residues. Trimming took 2 bases from V and 5 from J; bases not matched to a gene: 8. From germline, CDR1 is SGHAT and CDR2 FQNNGV. CDR3 DNA sequence: TGTGCCAGCAGCTTAAGTGGGGCGGGAGGCGACGAGCAGTACTTC. It codes for CASSLSGAGGDEQYF.

This clonotype turned up a few times. The rearrangement links TRBV18 to TRBJ2-7; no firm D call. With 3 bases removed from V and 2 bases from J, the gap between germline ends came to 11 bases. Germline CDR1 KGHSH, CDR2 LQKENI. The CDR3 runs to 14 residues. The CDR3 is CASSPRPWAYEQYF. The CDR3 DNA follows: TGTGCCAGCTCACCCCGCCCCTGGGCCTACGAGCAGTACTTC.

In this sample, this clonotype turned up many times. The chain has TRBV2 and TRBJ2-3, with 7 bases aligning to TRBD1. Germline V gene sequence: CDR1 SNHLY, CDR2 FYNNEI. V was pared by 8 bases and J by 2 bases, with 13 bases of the junction left unmatched. This CDR3 has 16 residues. The CDR3 DNA is TGTGCCAGCCTCTCCTACAGGACAGGTCCCACAGATACGCAGTATTTT. Translation gives CASLSYRTGPTDTQYF. The whole variable domain, filled in from reference TRBV2 and TRBJ2-3, reads EPEVTQTPSHQVTQMGQEVILRCVPISNHLYFYWYRQILGQKVEFLVSFYNNEISEKSEIFDDQFSVERPDGSNFTLKIRSTKLEDSAMYFCASLSYRTGPTDTQYFGPGTRLTVL.

There are a few counts of this clonotype. V is TRBV7-3 and J is TRBJ1-4; D unclear. There are 14 residues in the CDR3. The germline gives CDR1 SGHTA, CDR2 FQGTGA. V lost 5 bases and J lost 5, with 12 bases in between. The CDR3 reads CASSLHGGNEKLFF. Here the CDR3 DNA reads TGTGCCAGCAGCCTCCATGGCGGGAATGAAAAACTGTTTTTT. Full variable domain (outside the CDR3, taken from reference TRBV7-3 and TRBJ1-4): GAGVSQTPSNKVTEKGKYVELRCDPISGHTALYWYRQSLGQGPEFLIYFQGTGAADDSGLPNDRFFAVRPEGSVSTLKIQRTERGDSAVYLCASSLHGGNEKLFFGSGTQLSVL.

This clonotype was counted at least ten times. The chain carries TRBV6-1 and TRBJ2-1; D uncertain. V was shortened by 6 bases and J by 7 bases, with 13 bases between the two germline ends. This CDR3 has 13 amino acids. CDR1 MNHNS and CDR2 SASEGT come from the germline V gene. This chain's CDR3 is CASSPSTVNEQFF. The CDR3 nucleotides are TGTGCCAGCAGCCCCTCGACTGTAAATGAGCAGTTCTTC.

Only a few counts were recorded for this clonotype. The chain couples TRBV7-2 to TRBJ2-3; D call uncertain. Looked up from germline, CDR1 is SGHTA and CDR2 is FQGNSA. This CDR3 has 13 residues. Trimming removed 8 bases at V and 3 bases at J, with 12 bases between. CDR3 nucleotide sequence: TGTGCCAGCCGCCCGTGGCCAACAGATACGCAGTATTTT. Translated: CASRPWPTDTQYF.

CDR3 coding DNA: TGTGCCAGCAGTTTATTTCCCGTGGCCTACGAGCAGTACTTC. Its translation is CASSLFPVAYEQYF. This chain joins TRBV28 and TRBJ2-7; no definite D call. Germline V gene lookup returns CDR1 MDHEN and CDR2 SYDVKM. The ends were cut back, 1 base at V and 2 bases at J, with 9 bases in the middle. The CDR3 is 14 amino acids.